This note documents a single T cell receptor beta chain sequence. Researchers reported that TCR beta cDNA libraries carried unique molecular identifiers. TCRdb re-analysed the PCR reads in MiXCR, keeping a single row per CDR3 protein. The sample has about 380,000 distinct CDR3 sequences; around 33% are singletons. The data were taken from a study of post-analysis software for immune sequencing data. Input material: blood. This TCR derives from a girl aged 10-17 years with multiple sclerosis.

The CDR3 DNA reads TGCAGTGCTAGTGCAGGGCTGGACACTGAAGCTTTCTTT. It translates to CSASAGLDTEAFF. The chain employs TRBV20-1 and TRBJ1-1; the D gene is possibly TRBD1 (5 bases). CDR1 DFQATT and CDR2 SNEGSKA come from the germline V gene (reference sequence). CDR3 length equals 13 residues. The ends were cut back, 3 bases at V and 3 bases at J, with 11 bases in the middle.